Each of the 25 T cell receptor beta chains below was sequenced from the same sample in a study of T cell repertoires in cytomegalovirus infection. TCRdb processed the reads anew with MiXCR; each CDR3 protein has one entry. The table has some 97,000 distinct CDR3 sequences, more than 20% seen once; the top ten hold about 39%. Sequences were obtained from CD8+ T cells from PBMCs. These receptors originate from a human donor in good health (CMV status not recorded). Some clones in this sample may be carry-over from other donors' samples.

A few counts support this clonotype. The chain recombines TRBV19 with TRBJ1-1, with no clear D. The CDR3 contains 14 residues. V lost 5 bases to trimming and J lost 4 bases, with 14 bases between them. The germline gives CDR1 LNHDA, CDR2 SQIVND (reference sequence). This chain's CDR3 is CASSPVAVGTEAFF. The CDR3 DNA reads TGTGCCAGTAGTCCAGTCGCGGTCGGCACTGAAGCTTTCTTT. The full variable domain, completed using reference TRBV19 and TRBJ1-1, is DGGITQSPKYLFRKEGQNVTLSCEQNLNHDAMYWYRQDPGQGLRLIYYSQIVNDFQKGDIAEGYSVSREKKESFPLTVTSAQKNPTAFYLCASSPVAVGTEAFFGQGTRLTVV.

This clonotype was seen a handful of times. The CDR3 region has the DNA TGCAGCTCTTTCCTCTTGGGCACCGGGGAGCTGTTTTTT. This translates into CSSFLLGTGELFF. The chain combines TRBV29-1 with TRBJ2-2, with D uncertain. Germline CDR1 is SQVTM and CDR2 is ANQGSEA. The CDR3 totals 13 residues. V was clipped by 8 bases and J by 4 bases, with 14 bases between them.

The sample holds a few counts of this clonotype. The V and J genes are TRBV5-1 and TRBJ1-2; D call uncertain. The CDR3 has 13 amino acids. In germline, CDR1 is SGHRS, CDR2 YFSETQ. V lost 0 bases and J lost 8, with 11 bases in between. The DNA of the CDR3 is TGCGCCAGCAGCTTGGCGGGGTCTGGAGGCTACACCTTC. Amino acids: CASSLAGSGGYTF.

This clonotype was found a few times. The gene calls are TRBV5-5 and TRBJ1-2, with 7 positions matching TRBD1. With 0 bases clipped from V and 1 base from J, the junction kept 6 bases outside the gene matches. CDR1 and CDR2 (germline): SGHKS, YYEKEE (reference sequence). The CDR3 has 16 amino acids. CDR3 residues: CASSLAPTGDNYGYTF. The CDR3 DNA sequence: TGTGCCAGCAGCTTGGCCCCTACAGGGGATAACTATGGCTACACCTTC.

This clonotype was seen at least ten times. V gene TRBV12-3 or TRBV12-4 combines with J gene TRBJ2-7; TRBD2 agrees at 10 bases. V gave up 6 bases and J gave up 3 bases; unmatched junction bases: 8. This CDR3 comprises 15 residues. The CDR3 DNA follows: TGTGCCAGCAGCCCCGCTAGCGGGAGAATCTACGAGCAGTACTTC. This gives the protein CASSPASGRIYEQYF.

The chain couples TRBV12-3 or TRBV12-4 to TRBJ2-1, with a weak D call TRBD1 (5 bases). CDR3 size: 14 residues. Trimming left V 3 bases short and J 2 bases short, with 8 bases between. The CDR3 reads CASSFGAPYNEQFF. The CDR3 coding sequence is TGTGCCAGCAGTTTTGGGGCCCCCTACAATGAGCAGTTCTTC.

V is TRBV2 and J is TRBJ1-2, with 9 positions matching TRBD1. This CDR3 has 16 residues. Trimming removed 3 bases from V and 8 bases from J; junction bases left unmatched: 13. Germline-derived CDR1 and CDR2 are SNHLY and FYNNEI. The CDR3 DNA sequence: TGTGCCAGCAGTGATACAGGGGGCGCGAGGGGGATCGGCTACACCTTC. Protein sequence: CASSDTGGARGIGYTF.

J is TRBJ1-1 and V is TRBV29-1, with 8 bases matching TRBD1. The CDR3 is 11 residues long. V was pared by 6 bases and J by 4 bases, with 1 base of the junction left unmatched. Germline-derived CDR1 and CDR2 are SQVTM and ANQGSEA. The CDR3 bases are TGCAGCGTAACAGGGGGCACTGAAGCTTTCTTT. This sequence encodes CSVTGGTEAFF.

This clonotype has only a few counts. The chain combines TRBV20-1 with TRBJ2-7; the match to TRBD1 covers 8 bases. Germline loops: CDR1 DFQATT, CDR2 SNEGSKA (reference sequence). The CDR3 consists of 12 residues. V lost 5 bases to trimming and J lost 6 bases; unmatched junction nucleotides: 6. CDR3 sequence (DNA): TGCAGTGCTGTGGACAGGGCCGTCGAGCAGTACTTC. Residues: CSAVDRAVEQYF.

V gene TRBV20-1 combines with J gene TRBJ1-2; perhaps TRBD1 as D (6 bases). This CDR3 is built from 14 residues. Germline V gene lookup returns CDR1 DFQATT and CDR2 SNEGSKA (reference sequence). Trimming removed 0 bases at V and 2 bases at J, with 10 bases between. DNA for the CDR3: TGCAGTGCTAGAGATAGGGGGGGAAACTATGGCTACACCTTC. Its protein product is CSARDRGGNYGYTF.

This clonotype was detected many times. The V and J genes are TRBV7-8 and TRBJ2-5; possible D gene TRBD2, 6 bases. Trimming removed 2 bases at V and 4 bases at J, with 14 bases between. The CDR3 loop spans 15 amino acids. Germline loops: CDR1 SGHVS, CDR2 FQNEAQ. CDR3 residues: CASSLTSTFGETQYF. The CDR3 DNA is TGTGCCAGCAGCTTAACTAGCACTTTTGGAGAGACCCAGTACTTC.

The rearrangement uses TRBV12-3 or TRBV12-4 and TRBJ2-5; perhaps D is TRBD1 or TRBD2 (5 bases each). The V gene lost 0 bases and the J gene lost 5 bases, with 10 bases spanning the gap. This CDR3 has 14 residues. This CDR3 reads CASSLAGEVETQYF. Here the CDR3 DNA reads TGTGCCAGCAGTTTAGCGGGGGAAGTGGAGACCCAGTACTTC.

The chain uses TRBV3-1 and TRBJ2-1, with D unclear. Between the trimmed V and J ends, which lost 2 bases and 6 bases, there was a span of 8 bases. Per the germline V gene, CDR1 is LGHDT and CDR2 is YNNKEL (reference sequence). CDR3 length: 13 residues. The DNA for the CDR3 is TGTGCCAGCAGCCAACCAGGCTCCAATGAGCAGTTCTTC. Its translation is CASSQPGSNEQFF.

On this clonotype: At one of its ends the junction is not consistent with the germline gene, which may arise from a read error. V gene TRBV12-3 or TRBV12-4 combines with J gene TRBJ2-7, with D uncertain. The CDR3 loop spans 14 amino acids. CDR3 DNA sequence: TGTGCCAGCAGCTTAGGTAGTAAGACCTACGAGCAGTACTTC. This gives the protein CASSLGSKTYEQYF.

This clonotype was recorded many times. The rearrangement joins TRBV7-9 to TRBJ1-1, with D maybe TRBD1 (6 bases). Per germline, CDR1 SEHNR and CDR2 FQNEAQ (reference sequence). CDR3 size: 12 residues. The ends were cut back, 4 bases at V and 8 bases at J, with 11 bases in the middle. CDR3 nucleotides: TGTGCCAGCAGCTCGAGTACAGGGGAAGCTTTCTTT. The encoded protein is CASSSSTGEAFF.

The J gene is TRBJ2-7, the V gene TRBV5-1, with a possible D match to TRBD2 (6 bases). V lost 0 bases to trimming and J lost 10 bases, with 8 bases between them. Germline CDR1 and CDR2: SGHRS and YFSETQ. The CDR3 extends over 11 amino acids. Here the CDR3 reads CASSLGGDQYF. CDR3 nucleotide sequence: TGCGCCAGCAGCTTGGGGGGGGACCAGTACTTC.

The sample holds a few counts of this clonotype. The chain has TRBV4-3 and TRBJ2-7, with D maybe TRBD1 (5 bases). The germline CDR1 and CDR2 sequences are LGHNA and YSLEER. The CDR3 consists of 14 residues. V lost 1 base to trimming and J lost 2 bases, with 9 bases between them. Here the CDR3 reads CASSQAPDTYEQYF. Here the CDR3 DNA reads TGCGCCAGCAGCCAAGCTCCGGACACCTACGAGCAGTACTTC.

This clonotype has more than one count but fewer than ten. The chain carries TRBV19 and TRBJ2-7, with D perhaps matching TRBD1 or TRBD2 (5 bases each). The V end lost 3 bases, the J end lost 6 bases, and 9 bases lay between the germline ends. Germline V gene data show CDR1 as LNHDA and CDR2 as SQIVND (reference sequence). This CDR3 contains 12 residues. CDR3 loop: CASSITGLEQYF. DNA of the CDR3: TGTGCCAGTAGTATCACAGGACTCGAGCAGTACTTC.

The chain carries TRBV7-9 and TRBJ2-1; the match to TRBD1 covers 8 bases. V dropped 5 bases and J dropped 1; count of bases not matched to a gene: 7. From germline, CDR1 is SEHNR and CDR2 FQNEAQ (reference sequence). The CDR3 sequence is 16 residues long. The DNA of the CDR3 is TGTGCCAGCAGCGGTCACAGGGGGAGTTCCTACAATGAGCAGTTCTTC. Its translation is CASSGHRGSSYNEQFF.

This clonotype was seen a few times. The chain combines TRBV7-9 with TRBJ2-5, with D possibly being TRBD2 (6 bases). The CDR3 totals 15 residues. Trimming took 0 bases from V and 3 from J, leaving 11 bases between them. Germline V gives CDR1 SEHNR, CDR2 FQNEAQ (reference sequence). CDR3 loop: CASSLAGAGKETQYF. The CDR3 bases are TGTGCCAGCAGCTTAGCAGGGGCGGGGAAAGAGACCCAGTACTTC.

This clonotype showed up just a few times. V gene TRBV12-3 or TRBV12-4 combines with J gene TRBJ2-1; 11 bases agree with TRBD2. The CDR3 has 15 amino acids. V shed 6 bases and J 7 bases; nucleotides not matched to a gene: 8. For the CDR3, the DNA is TGTGCCAGCAGCCGCCCGGGACTAGCGGTAAATGAGCAGTTCTTC. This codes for CASSRPGLAVNEQFF.

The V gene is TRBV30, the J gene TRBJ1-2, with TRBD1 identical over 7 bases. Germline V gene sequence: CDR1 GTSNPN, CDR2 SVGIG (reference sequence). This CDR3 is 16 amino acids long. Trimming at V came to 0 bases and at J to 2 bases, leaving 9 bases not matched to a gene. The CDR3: CAWSVYSGQKNYGYTF. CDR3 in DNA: TGTGCCTGGAGTGTATACTCGGGACAGAAGAACTATGGCTACACCTTC.

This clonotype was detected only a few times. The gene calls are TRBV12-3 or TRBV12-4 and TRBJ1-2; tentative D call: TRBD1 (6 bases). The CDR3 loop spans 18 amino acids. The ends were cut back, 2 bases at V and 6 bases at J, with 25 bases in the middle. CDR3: CASSLIIRNRVRGNGYTF. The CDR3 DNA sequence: TGTGCCAGCAGTTTAATCATTAGAAACAGGGTGAGAGGCAATGGCTACACCTTC.

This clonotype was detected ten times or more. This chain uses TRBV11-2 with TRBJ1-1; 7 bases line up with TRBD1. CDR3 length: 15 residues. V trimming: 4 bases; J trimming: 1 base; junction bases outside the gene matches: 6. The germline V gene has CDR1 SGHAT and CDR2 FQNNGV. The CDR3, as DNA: TGTGCCAGCAGCTCCCCTAGGGGGCGGAACACTGAAGCTTTCTTT. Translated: CASSSPRGRNTEAFF. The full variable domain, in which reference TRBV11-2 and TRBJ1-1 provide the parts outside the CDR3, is EAGVAQSPRYKIIEKRQSVAFWCNPISGHATLYWYQQILGQGPKLLIQFQNNGVVDDSQLPKDRFSAERLKGVDSTLKIQPAKLEDSAVYLCASSSPRGRNTEAFFGQGTRLTVV.

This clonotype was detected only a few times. The CDR3 bases are TGTGCCAGCACAAGGGGGACAACGTATGAGCAGTTCTTC. The encoded protein is CASTRGTTYEQFF. The J gene is TRBJ2-1, the V gene TRBV6-2 or TRBV6-3; D might be TRBD1 (6 bases). CDR3 size: 13 residues. CDR1 and CDR2 (germline): MNHEY, SVGEGT. Trimming took 7 bases from V and 8 from J, leaving 15 bases between them.